The text below deals with one T cell receptor (beta chain). The read ends 3 residues shy of where the CDR3 ends; the end is completed using the germline J gene. This sample is part of a study of T cells in women clearing cervical HPV infection. About the research overall: Controls were women whose single incident HPV16 infection cleared within 12 months without precancer or cancer.

MY09/MY11 PCR detected cervical HPV DNA; dot-blot assigned genotypes. The table came from immunoSEQ multiplex PCR; TCRdb's copy has only in-frame clones and leaves some out. Recorded for this sample: around 30,000 clones. There are 15 residues in the CDR3. In germline, CDR1 is SQVTM, CDR2 ANQGSEA. V was pared by 7 bases and J by 4 bases, with 19 bases between. The sample consisted of blood buffy coat. The sequence derives from a woman between 18 and 75 years old with a cervical HPV16 infection that either progressed to CIN3+ or cleared (not recorded which). The rearrangement joins TRBV29-1 to TRBJ2-2; TRBD2 might be the D (6 bases). This chain's CDR3 is CSGMVGLSRTGELFF. The CDR3 bases that were read are TGCAGCGGTATGGTTGGACTATCCCGCACCGGGGAG.